A single sample gave rise to the 18 T cell receptor beta chains below, sequenced in a study of T cell repertoires in cytomegalovirus infection. Each CDR3 protein gets one entry after TCRdb re-called the reads with MiXCR. The sample has some 600,000 distinct CDR3 sequences, less than 25% seen once. The sequenced sample consisted of CD8+ T cells from PBMCs. All receptors derive from a human donor in good health (CMV status not recorded). Some clones in this sample may be carry-over from other donors' samples.

This clonotype occurred a few times. The chain is built from TRBV29-1 and TRBJ1-1, with D tentatively TRBD1 (5 bases). This CDR3 has 12 amino acids. Trimming removed 2 bases from V and 8 bases from J, with 12 bases in between. In germline, CDR1 is SQVTM, CDR2 ANQGSEA. The CDR3 region has the DNA TGCAGCGTTGAAAAAAGGGACTCGGAAGCTTTCTTT. Amino acid sequence: CSVEKRDSEAFF.

The chain uses TRBV28 and TRBJ2-7; D remains ambiguous. Germline assignment: CDR1 MDHEN and CDR2 SYDVKM. The CDR3 totals 12 residues. CDR3: CVSSPTPYEQYV. The CDR3 bases are TGTGTCAGCAGCCCCACTCCCTACGAGCAGTACGTC.

This clonotype was observed a single time. A single base separates this from a much larger clone, so it may be a read error. This chain uses TRBV19 with TRBJ1-1, with 10 bases aligning to TRBD1. This CDR3 is 14 amino acids long. Germline V CDR1 and CDR2: LNHDA, SQIVND (reference sequence). In DNA, the CDR3 is TGTGCCAGTAGCCCGGGCCCCGGGACAGGGGAAACTTCCTTT. Translated, it gives CASSPGPGTGETSF.

This chain joins TRBV7-6 and TRBJ2-7; 7 bases line up with TRBD1. CDR1 is SGHVS, CDR2 FNYEAQ, per germline. V was pared by 8 bases and J by 3 bases, with 10 bases of the junction left unmatched. The CDR3 is 14 residues long. The CDR3 DNA is TGTGCCAGCGGACACCGGGACAGCCTCTACGAGCAGTACTTC. Residues: CASGHRDSLYEQYF.

The table lists this clonotype with a few counts. The gene calls are TRBV20-1 and TRBJ2-1, with a weak D call TRBD1 (6 bases). V was cut by 2 bases and J by 1 base, with 15 bases left in between. Germline V gives CDR1 DFQATT, CDR2 SNEGSKA (reference sequence). The CDR3 spans 16 residues. CDR3 nucleotides: TGCAGTGCTAGAAGCCCAGGGGTAGGTTCCTACAATGAGCAGTTCTTC. Protein product: CSARSPGVGSYNEQFF.

This clonotype was counted between two and nine times. The chain employs TRBV14 and TRBJ2-3; 8 nucleotides align to TRBD2. The V and J ends lost 0 bases and 0 bases, in that order; junction bases with no gene match: 5. The CDR3 is 17 residues long. CDR1 is SGHDN, CDR2 FVKESK, per germline. The CDR3 bases are TGTGCCAGCAGCCAAGATCAAGCGGGGGCCAGCACAGATACGCAGTATTTT. This translates into CASSQDQAGASTDTQYF.

With regard to this clonotype: Given a much more abundant clone one base away, this may be a read error. Because it lacks the conserved phenylalanine or tryptophan at the end, this CDR3 is likely a read error. Here the CDR3 reads CASRRGSYSNQPQHY. DNA of the CDR3: TGTGCCAGCAGACGGGGCTCCTATAGCAATCAGCCCCAGCATTAT. The chain couples TRBV12-3 or TRBV12-4 to TRBJ1-5; tentatively, D is TRBD1 (5 bases). The CDR3 spans 15 residues. V dropped 6 bases and J dropped 0 bases, with 12 bases sitting between them.

For this clonotype: A much larger clone is a single base away; this may be a read error. The gene calls are TRBV5-6 and TRBJ1-2; perhaps TRBD1 as D (5 bases). The CDR3 is 12 residues long. The V end was cut by 1 base, the J end by 7 bases, with 8 bases between. Germline CDR1 and CDR2: SGHDT and YYEEEE. The CDR3 region is CASSLWGFGYTF. CDR3 nucleotides: TGTGCCAGCAGCTTGTGGGGCTTTGGCTACACCTTC.

This clonotype came up a few times. The chain has TRBV20-1 and TRBJ2-1; weak D call: TRBD2 (6 bases). CDR1 DFQATT and CDR2 SNEGSKA come from the germline V gene (reference sequence). The CDR3 covers 12 residues. Trimming removed 7 bases from V and 10 bases from J, with 17 bases in between. CDR3 protein: CSVLGSGGEQFF. The CDR3 DNA sequence: TGCAGTGTTTTGGGTAGTGGGGGGGAGCAGTTCTTC.

This clonotype was detected a few times. The chain recombines TRBV2 with TRBJ1-5; D might be TRBD1 (6 bases). Germline assignment: CDR1 SNHLY and CDR2 FYNNEI. The CDR3 is 16 amino acids. V lost 6 bases to trimming and J lost 0 bases, with 15 bases between them. CDR3 sequence: CASRLPGDYSNQPQHF. The CDR3 DNA sequence: TGTGCCAGCAGACTCCCAGGGGACTATAGCAATCAGCCCCAGCATTTT.

This clonotype was detected only a few times. The rearrangement joins TRBV12-3 or TRBV12-4 to TRBJ2-1, with a weak D call TRBD1 (5 bases). This CDR3 contains 14 residues. V lost 2 bases to trimming and J lost 8 bases, with 13 bases between them. CDR3 sequence reads: CASSLSPRVDEQFF. In DNA, the CDR3 is TGTGCCAGCAGTTTATCTCCCAGGGTCGATGAGCAGTTCTTC.

Worth noting for this clonotype: One junction end does not reproduce the germline sequence, and a read error may be involved. V is TRBV14 and J is TRBJ1-4, with TRBD1 identical over 8 bases. The CDR3 length is 18 residues. Per the germline V gene, CDR1 is SGHDN and CDR2 is FVKESK. CDR3 loop: CASSQVLVGQGLNEKLFF. The CDR3 nucleotides read TGTGCCAGTAGCCAAGTTCTCGTTGGACAGGGCCTTAATGAAAAACTGTTTTTT.

V usage is TRBV6-1 and J usage is TRBJ1-6; TRBD1 matches 8 bases. The CDR3 extends over 15 amino acids. J gave up 7 bases and V 1 base, and 3 bases lay outside the gene matches. The V gene's germline CDR1 is MNHNS and CDR2 SASEGT. The CDR3 bases are TGTGCCAGCAGTGAAGGGTGGACAGGGAATTCACCCCTCCACTTT. It yields the protein CASSEGWTGNSPLHF.

The chain uses TRBV7-4 and TRBJ2-5; TRBD2 agrees at 10 bases. The V gene end was trimmed by 5 bases and the J gene end by 7 bases; junction bases not matched to a gene: 10. Germline V gene sequence: CDR1 SGHVT, CDR2 SQSDAQ. CDR3 size: 15 residues. The CDR3 DNA follows: TGTGCCAGCAGCACGTATAGCGGGGGGCCCGGGACCCAGTACTTC. Protein: CASSTYSGGPGTQYF.

Many counts were recorded for this clonotype. The rearrangement links TRBV7-9 to TRBJ2-5; 8 nucleotides align to TRBD1. The CDR3 length is 17 residues. J gave up 2 bases and V 4 bases, and 12 bases lay outside the gene matches. Looked up from germline, CDR1 is SEHNR and CDR2 is FQNEAQ (reference sequence). CDR3 in amino acids: CASSYRTGSRWQETQYF. The CDR3, as DNA: TGTGCCAGCAGCTACCGGACAGGGAGCAGGTGGCAAGAGACCCAGTACTTC.

About this clonotype: A much larger clone sits a single nucleotide away, making a read error possible. The rearrangement links TRBV7-3 to TRBJ1-5; D is unclear. The germline CDR1 and CDR2 sequences are SGHTA and FQGTGA. This CDR3 contains 14 residues. The CDR3 DNA reads as TGTGCCAGCAACTTAAATTCTAAGGGACAGCCCCAGCATTTT. Its translation: CASNLNSKGQPQHF.

The sample holds a few counts of this clonotype. CDR3 protein: CASSRDRGSLNEQFF. The CDR3 nucleotides read TGTGCCAGCAGTCGAGACAGGGGATCCCTCAATGAGCAGTTCTTC. The genes are TRBV28 and TRBJ2-1; 8 bases align to TRBD1. V was clipped by 5 bases and J by 6 bases; unmatched bases: 9. The CDR3 is 15 residues long. CDR1 is MDHEN and CDR2 is SYDVKM in the germline V gene.

This clonotype was recorded many times. The V gene is TRBV4-1, the J gene TRBJ2-1; a weak D match, TRBD2 (5 bases). Germline-derived CDR1 and CDR2 are MGHRA and YSYEKL. The CDR3 loop spans 13 amino acids. V lost 4 bases to trimming and J lost 7 bases, with 11 bases between them. The CDR3 spells CASSPGWPNEQFF. In DNA, the CDR3 is TGCGCCAGCAGCCCGGGATGGCCGAATGAGCAGTTCTTC.